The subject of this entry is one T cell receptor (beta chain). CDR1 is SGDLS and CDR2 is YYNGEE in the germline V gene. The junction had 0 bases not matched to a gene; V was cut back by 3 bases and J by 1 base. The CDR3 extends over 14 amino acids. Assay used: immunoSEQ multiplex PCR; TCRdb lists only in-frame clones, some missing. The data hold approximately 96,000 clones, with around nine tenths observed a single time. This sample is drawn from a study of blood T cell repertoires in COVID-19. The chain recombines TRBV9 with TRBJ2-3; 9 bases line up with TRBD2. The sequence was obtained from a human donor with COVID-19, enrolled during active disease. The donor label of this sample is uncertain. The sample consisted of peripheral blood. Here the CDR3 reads CASSGTSGTDTQYF. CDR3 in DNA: TGTGCCAGCAGCGGGACTAGCGGCACAGATACGCAGTATTTT.